The 24 T cell receptor beta chains below come from one sample, sequenced in a study of beta chain features in type 1 diabetes. Sequenced material consisted of expressed TCRB transcripts (all of the isolated RNA was reverse transcribed). Repertoires were generated with immunoSEQ multiplex PCR, while TCRdb's copy carries only in-frame clones and drops some. The table shows 350,000 to 450,000 clones, with about 16% occurring only once. Sequencing was done on a sample of naive CD4+ T cells from blood. The source of these receptors is a young woman in good health.

This clone was recorded a few times. This sequence joins TRBV29-1 and TRBJ1-1, with a possible D match to TRBD1 (6 bases). CDR3 length: 16 amino acids. In germline, CDR1 is SQVTM, CDR2 ANQGSEA. Trimming pared 4 bases from V and 0 bases from J, leaving 18 bases between. The CDR3 DNA follows: TGCAGCGTTGGTTGGAGCAGGGGAAACTTGAACACTGAAGCTTTCTTT. Protein product: CSVGWSRGNLNTEAFF.

This chain links TRBV4-1 with TRBJ1-1; 8 nucleotides align to TRBD1. The CDR3 length is 16 residues. Germline V lookup: CDR1 MGHRA, CDR2 YSYEKL. V lost 0 bases to trimming and J lost 8 bases; unmatched junction nucleotides: 11. DNA of the CDR3: TGCGCCAGCAGCCAAGAAGGCGGGACAGGCGGAAGGGAAGCTTTCTTT. Its translation: CASSQEGGTGGREAFF.

This clone has just a few counts. This chain uses TRBV19 with TRBJ1-2, with D possibly TRBD1 on 5 matching bases. The CDR3 spans 14 residues. V was clipped by 3 bases and J by 8 bases, with 16 bases between them. Germline V gene sequence: CDR1 LNHDA, CDR2 SQIVND (reference sequence). DNA for the CDR3: TGTGCCAGTAGTATGAACCACAGGCCAATAGGCTACACCTTC. It encodes CASSMNHRPIGYTF.

The chain is built from TRBV18 and TRBJ2-3; no clear D. Deletions cut 0 bases from V and 2 bases from J, with 9 bases between. Germline V gene lookup returns CDR1 KGHSH and CDR2 LQKENI. The CDR3 sequence is 15 residues long. The CDR3 nucleotides read TGTGCCAGCTCACCACCCCTACAGCACACAGATACGCAGTATTTT. Amino acids: CASSPPLQHTDTQYF.

Only a few counts were recorded for this clone. The rearrangement uses TRBV29-1 and TRBJ2-1; 8 bases fit TRBD2. The CDR3 loop spans 12 amino acids. The germline V gene encodes CDR1 SQVTM and CDR2 ANQGSEA. Unmatched junction bases numbered 7, after V lost 6 bases and J lost 9 bases. The CDR3 DNA reads TGCAGCGTAGCGGGAGATCGGGGTGAGCAGTTCTTC. Protein: CSVAGDRGEQFF.

The rearrangement joins TRBV28 to TRBJ2-7; D uncertain. Germline CDR1 reads MDHEN; CDR2 reads SYDVKM. CDR3 length: 11 amino acids. V was clipped by 7 bases and J by 0 bases, with 4 bases between them. The CDR3 sequence: CASTLSYEQYF. The CDR3 DNA reads as TGTGCCAGCACCCTCTCCTACGAGCAGTACTTC.

The V call is TRBV7-9, the J call TRBJ2-7; 9 bases fit TRBD1. Germline trimming cut 0 bases from V and 5 bases from J; bases unmatched to any gene: 8. The CDR3 spans 16 residues. Germline-derived CDR1 and CDR2 are SEHNR and FQNEAQ (reference sequence). The CDR3 DNA is TGTGCCAGCAGCTTAGCCTCCGGGACAGGGAGTCACGAGCAGTACTTC. This gives the protein CASSLASGTGSHEQYF.

The chain links TRBV29-1 to TRBJ1-1; 8 bases fit TRBD1. The germline V gene encodes CDR1 SQVTM and CDR2 ANQGSEA. Trimming removed 7 bases from V and 3 bases from J; junction bases left unmatched: 10. This CDR3 has 14 amino acids. The CDR3: CSARTGSWDTEAFF. CDR3 coding DNA: TGCAGCGCCCGGACAGGGTCTTGGGACACTGAAGCTTTCTTT.

The chain recombines TRBV6-6 with TRBJ2-1; 10 bases fit TRBD2. The CDR3 has 14 amino acids. Germline trimming cut 7 bases from V and 5 bases from J; bases unmatched to any gene: 5. The germline V gene encodes CDR1 MNHNY and CDR2 SVGAGI (reference sequence). The CDR3 DNA sequence: TGTGCCAGCACCCGGACTAGCGGACACAATGAGCAGTTCTTC. This sequence encodes CASTRTSGHNEQFF.

V is TRBV30 and J is TRBJ1-1; D may be TRBD1 (6 bases). The ends were cut back, 3 bases at V and 3 bases at J, with 11 bases in the middle. The germline gives CDR1 GTSNPN, CDR2 SVGIG (reference sequence). The CDR3 has 13 residues. The CDR3: CAWRVQGDTEAFF. The CDR3 coding sequence is TGTGCCTGGAGGGTACAGGGAGACACTGAAGCTTTCTTT.

Only a few counts were recorded for this clone. The chain joins TRBV29-1 to TRBJ2-3; D perhaps matches TRBD1 (6 bases). Germline CDR1 reads SQVTM; CDR2 reads ANQGSEA. The CDR3 is made up of 14 amino acids. V dropped 4 bases and J dropped 4 bases, with 15 bases sitting between them. The CDR3 loop is CSVVGRGVADTQYF. DNA of the CDR3: TGCAGCGTTGTTGGCAGGGGAGTCGCAGATACGCAGTATTTT.

The genes are TRBV5-4 and TRBJ2-3; D perhaps matches TRBD2 (6 bases). The CDR3 covers 14 residues. V dropped 4 bases and J dropped 1 base, with 10 bases sitting between them. The germline V gene has CDR1 SGHNT and CDR2 YYREEE (reference sequence). CDR3 nucleotides: TGTGCCAGCAGCACGGGACTCCGCACAGATACGCAGTATTTT. This encodes CASSTGLRTDTQYF.

This clone was seen only a few times. Here the CDR3 reads CASSLNTGAEAFF. The DNA of the CDR3 is TGTGCCAGCAGCTTAAACACGGGAGCTGAAGCTTTCTTT. The chain uses TRBV7-3 and TRBJ1-1; no clear D. V shed 1 base and J shed 6 bases, with 9 bases lying between them. CDR3 length: 13 residues. From germline, CDR1 is SGHTA and CDR2 FQGTGA. The complete variable domain, with remaining parts taken from reference TRBV7-3 and TRBJ1-1, reads GAGVSQTPSNKVTEKGKYVELRCDPISGHTALYWYRQSLGQGPEFLIYFQGTGAADDSGLPNDRFFAVRPEGSVSTLKIQRTERGDSAVYLCASSLNTGAEAFFGQGTRLTVV.

This clone was found a few times. The V gene is TRBV28, the J gene TRBJ2-7; D call uncertain. The germline V and J ends were trimmed by 7 bases and 3 bases, with 10 bases remaining between them. Looked up from germline, CDR1 is MDHEN and CDR2 is SYDVKM. This CDR3 is 12 amino acids long. The CDR3 spells CASKPDLYEQYF. CDR3 bases: TGTGCCAGCAAACCAGATCTCTACGAGCAGTACTTC.

V usage is TRBV19 and J usage is TRBJ2-7; D gene uncertain. Trimming took 8 bases from V and 0 from J, leaving 11 bases between them. The CDR3 loop spans 13 amino acids. CDR1 is LNHDA, CDR2 SQIVND, per germline (reference sequence). The CDR3 DNA is TGTGCCAGTTCAAGACGGAGCTCCTACGAGCAGTACTTC. It codes for CASSRRSSYEQYF.

This clone turned up a few times. The chain combines TRBV11-1 with TRBJ2-1; the D is unclear. Germline lookup yields CDR1 SGHAT and CDR2 FQDESV (reference sequence). Deletions cut 1 base from V and 7 bases from J, with 8 bases between. The CDR3 is made up of 13 amino acids. CDR3 nucleotide sequence: TGTGCCAGCAGCTTAGGACGACTGAATGAGCAGTTCTTC. This codes for CASSLGRLNEQFF.

This clone turned up a few times. This sequence joins TRBV28 and TRBJ1-2; D is possibly TRBD1 (5 bases). Trimming removed 6 bases from V and 8 bases from J, with 13 bases in between. From germline, CDR1 is MDHEN and CDR2 SYDVKM. The CDR3 consists of 12 residues. The chain's CDR3 is CASRFQGDGYTF. DNA for the CDR3: TGTGCCAGCAGGTTCCAGGGCGACGGCTACACCTTC.

V usage is TRBV9 and J usage is TRBJ2-2; weak D call: TRBD2 (6 bases). Trimming pared 2 bases from V and 1 base from J, leaving 15 bases between. Germline CDR1 and CDR2: SGDLS and YYNGEE. The CDR3 has 17 residues. CDR3: CASSVRLEGRNTGELFF. The CDR3 DNA follows: TGTGCCAGCAGCGTTAGGTTGGAGGGGAGGAACACCGGGGAGCTGTTTTTT.

This clone was seen a few times. The CDR3 spells CATSRDRGPTDTQYF. As DNA, the CDR3 is TGTGCCACCAGCAGGGACAGGGGGCCCACAGATACGCAGTATTTT. The rearrangement joins TRBV15 to TRBJ2-3; 11 nucleotides agree with TRBD1. The V segment lost 3 bases and the J segment 2 bases; nucleotides outside the gene matches: 1. There are 15 residues in the CDR3. Looked up from germline, CDR1 is LNHNV and CDR2 is YYDKDF (reference sequence).

This clone was observed a handful of times. The chain links TRBV5-1 to TRBJ1-2, with D unresolved. Trimming cost V 4 bases and J 6 bases, with 16 bases left between them. CDR3 size: 14 residues. Looked up from germline, CDR1 is SGHRS and CDR2 is YFSETQ. DNA for the CDR3: TGCGCCAGCAGCCTCACCGCTCTCCGGGATGGCTACACCTTC. This sequence encodes CASSLTALRDGYTF.

V is TRBV18 and J is TRBJ2-6; 10 nucleotides align to TRBD1. The CDR3 is 18 amino acids. The V gene's germline CDR1 is KGHSH and CDR2 LQKENI. V was clipped by 3 bases and J by 4 bases; unmatched bases: 9. CDR3 region: CASSPARQGAGGANVLTF. The CDR3 coding sequence is TGTGCCAGCTCACCGGCCCGACAGGGGGCAGGAGGGGCCAACGTCCTGACTTTC.

The rearrangement joins TRBV21-1 to TRBJ2-1; the D call in the table, TRBD2, was not verified against the DNA. TRBV21-1 counts as a pseudogene. This CDR3 region has 14 residues. The CDR3 DNA reads TGTGCCAGCAGCATACGGACTAGCGGGAGTGAGCAGTTCTTC. Protein: CASSIRTSGSEQFF.

The chain employs TRBV1 and TRBJ2-1; the table's D call TRBD2 went unverified against the DNA. TRBV1 represents a pseudogene. The CDR3 spans 14 residues. For the CDR3, the DNA is TGCACCAGCGACGTAGCGGTGACCTACAATGAGCAGTTCTTC. Translated, it gives CTSDVAVTYNEQFF.

V gene TRBV15 combines with J gene TRBJ1-3; 8 bases fit TRBD1. The CDR3 is 18 amino acids. The J segment lost 0 bases and the V segment lost 0 bases, leaving 7 bases of the junction unmatched. Per germline, CDR1 LNHNV and CDR2 YYDKDF (reference sequence). CDR3 nucleotide sequence: TGTGCCACCAGCAGAGAGCTTTTGGACAGGGCCTCTGGAAACACCATATATTTT. Amino acid sequence: CATSRELLDRASGNTIYF.